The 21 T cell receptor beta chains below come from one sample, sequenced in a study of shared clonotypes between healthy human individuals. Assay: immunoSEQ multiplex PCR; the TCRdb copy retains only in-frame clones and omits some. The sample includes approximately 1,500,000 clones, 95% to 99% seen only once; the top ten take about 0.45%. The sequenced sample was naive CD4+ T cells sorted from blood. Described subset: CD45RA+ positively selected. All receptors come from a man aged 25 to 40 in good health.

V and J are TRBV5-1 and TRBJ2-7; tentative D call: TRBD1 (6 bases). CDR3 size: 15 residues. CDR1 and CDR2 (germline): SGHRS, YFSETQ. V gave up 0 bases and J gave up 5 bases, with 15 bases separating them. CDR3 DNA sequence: TGCGCCAGCAGCTTGGGTGACAGGCAGATCCACGAGCAGTACTTC. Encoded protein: CASSLGDRQIHEQYF.

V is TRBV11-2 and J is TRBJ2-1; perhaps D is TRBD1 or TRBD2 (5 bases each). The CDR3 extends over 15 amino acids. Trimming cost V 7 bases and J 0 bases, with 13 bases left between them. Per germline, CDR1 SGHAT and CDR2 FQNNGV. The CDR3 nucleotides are TGTGCCAGCACCCGGGGACCGATCTCCTACAATGAGCAGTTCTTC. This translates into CASTRGPISYNEQFF.

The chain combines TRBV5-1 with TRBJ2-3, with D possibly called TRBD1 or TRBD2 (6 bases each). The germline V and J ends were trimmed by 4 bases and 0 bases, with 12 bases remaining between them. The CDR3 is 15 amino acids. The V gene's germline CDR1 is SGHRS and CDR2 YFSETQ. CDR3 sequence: CASSGGRESTDTQYF. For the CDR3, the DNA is TGCGCCAGCAGCGGGGGGCGGGAAAGCACAGATACGCAGTATTTT.

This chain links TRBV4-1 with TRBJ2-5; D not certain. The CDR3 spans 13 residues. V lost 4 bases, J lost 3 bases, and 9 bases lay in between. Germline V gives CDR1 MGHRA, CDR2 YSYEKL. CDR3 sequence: CASSPLWEETQYF. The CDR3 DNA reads TGCGCCAGCAGCCCGCTATGGGAAGAGACCCAGTACTTC.

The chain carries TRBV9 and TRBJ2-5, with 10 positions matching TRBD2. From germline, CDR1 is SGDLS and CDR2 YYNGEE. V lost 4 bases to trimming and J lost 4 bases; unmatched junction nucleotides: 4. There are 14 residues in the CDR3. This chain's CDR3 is CASSPSSGRETQYF. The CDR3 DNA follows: TGTGCCAGCAGCCCGTCTAGCGGGAGAGAGACCCAGTACTTC.

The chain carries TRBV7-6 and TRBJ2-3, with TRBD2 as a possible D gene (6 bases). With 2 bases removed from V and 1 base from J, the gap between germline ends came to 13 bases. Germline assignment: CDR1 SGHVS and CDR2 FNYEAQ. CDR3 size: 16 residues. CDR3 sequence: CASSLLSSGRTDTQYF. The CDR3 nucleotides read TGTGCCAGCAGCTTACTGAGTAGCGGTCGCACAGATACGCAGTATTTT.

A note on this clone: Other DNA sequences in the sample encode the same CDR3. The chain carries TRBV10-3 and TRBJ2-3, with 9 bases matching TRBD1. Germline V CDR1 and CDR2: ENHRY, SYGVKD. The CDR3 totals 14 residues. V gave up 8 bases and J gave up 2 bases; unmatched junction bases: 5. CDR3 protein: CAIRRTGVTDTQYF. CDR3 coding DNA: TGTGCCATCCGTAGGACAGGGGTCACAGATACGCAGTATTTT.

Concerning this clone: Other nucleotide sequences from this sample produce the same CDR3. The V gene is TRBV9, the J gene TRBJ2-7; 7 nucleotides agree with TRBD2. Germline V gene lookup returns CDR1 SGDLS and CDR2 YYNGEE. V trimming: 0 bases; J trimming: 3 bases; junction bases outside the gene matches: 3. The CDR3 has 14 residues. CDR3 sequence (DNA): TGTGCCAGCAGCGTAGCGGGAGGTGGCTACGAGCAGTACTTC. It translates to CASSVAGGGYEQYF. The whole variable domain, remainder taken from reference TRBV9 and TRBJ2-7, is DSGVTQTPKHLITATGQRVTLRCSPRSGDLSVYWYQQSLDQGLQFLIQYYNGEERAKGNILERFSAQQFPDLHSELNLSSLELGDSALYFCASSVAGGGYEQYFGPGTRLTVT.

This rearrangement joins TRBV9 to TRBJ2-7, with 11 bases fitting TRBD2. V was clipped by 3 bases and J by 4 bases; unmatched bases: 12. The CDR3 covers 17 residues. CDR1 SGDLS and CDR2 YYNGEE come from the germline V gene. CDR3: CASSAEGPLAGAYEQYF. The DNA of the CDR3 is TGTGCCAGCAGCGCCGAGGGCCCACTAGCGGGAGCGTACGAGCAGTACTTC.

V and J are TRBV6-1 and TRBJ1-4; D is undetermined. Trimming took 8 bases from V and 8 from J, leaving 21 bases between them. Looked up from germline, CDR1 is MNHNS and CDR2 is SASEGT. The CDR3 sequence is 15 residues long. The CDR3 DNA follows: TGTGCCAGCGAAACGCCGGGGAGGGCAGAAGAAAAACTGTTTTTT. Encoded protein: CASETPGRAEEKLFF.

CDR3 bases: TGTGCCTGGAGTGTCCGGGACAGGAAAGAGCAGTACTTC. Translation gives CAWSVRDRKEQYF. The rearrangement links TRBV30 to TRBJ2-7; 8 bases agree with TRBD1. The CDR3 has 13 amino acids. V was pared by 0 bases and J by 7 bases, with 5 bases of the junction left unmatched. Germline lookup yields CDR1 GTSNPN and CDR2 SVGIG (reference sequence).

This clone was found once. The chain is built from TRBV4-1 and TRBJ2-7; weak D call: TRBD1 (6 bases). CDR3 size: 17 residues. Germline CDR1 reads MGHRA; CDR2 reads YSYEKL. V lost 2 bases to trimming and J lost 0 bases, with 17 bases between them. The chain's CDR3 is CASSQRLQGTSSYEQYF. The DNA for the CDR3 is TGCGCCAGCAGCCAACGACTCCAGGGGACGAGCTCCTACGAGCAGTACTTC.

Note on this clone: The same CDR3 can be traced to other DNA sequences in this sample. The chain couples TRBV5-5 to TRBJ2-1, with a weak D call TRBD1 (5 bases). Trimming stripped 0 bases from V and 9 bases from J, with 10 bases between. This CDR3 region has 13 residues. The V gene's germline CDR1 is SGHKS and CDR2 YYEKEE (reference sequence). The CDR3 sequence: CASSLGQGGEQFF. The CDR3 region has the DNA TGTGCCAGCAGCTTGGGGCAGGGTGGTGAGCAGTTCTTC.

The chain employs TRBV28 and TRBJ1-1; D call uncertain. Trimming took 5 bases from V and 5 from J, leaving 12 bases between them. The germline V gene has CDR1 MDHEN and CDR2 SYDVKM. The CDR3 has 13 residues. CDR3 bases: TGTGCCAGCAGTCCCCCGGCTGGGACTGAAGCTTTCTTT. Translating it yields CASSPPAGTEAFF.

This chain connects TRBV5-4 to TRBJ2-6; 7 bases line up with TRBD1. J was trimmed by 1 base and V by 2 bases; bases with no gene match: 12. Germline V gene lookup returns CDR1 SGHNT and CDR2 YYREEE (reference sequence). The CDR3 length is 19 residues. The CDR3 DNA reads TGTGCCAGCAGCTTAAAAGGACAGGCTTCTTATTCTGGGGCCAACGTCCTGACTTTC. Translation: CASSLKGQASYSGANVLTF.

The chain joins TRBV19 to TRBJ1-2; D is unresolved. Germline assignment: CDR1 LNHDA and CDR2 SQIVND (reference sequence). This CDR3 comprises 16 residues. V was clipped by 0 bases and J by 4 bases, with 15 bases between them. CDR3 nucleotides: TGTGCCAGTAGTATAGATAGGACCGGGTCGCTCTATGGCTACACCTTC. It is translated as CASSIDRTGSLYGYTF.

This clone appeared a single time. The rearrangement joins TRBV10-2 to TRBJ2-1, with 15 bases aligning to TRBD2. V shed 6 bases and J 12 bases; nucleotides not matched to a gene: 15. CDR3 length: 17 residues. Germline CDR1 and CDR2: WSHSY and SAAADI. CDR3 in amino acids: CASRPGGLAGGPSGQFF. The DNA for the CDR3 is TGCGCCAGCAGGCCCGGTGGACTAGCGGGAGGGCCGAGTGGGCAGTTCTTC.

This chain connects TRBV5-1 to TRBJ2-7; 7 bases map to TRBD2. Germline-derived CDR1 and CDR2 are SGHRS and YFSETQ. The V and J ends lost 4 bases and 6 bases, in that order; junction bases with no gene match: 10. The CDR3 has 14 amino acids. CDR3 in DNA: TGCGCCAGCAGCCCTAGCGGCTACCAGAGCGAGCAGTACTTC. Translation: CASSPSGYQSEQYF.

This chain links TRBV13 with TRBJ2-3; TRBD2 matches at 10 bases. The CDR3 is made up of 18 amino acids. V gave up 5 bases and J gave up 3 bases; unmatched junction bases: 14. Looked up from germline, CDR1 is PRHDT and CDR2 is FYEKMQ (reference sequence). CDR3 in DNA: TGTGCCAGCAGCCCAAAATCCCAGCCTAGCGGGAGAACAGATACGCAGTATTTT. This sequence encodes CASSPKSQPSGRTDTQYF. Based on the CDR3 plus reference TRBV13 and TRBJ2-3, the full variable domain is AAGVIQSPRHLIKEKRETATLKCYPIPRHDTVYWYQQGPGQDPQFLISFYEKMQSDKGSIPDRFSAQQFSDYHSELNMSSLELGDSALYFCASSPKSQPSGRTDTQYFGPGTRLTVL.

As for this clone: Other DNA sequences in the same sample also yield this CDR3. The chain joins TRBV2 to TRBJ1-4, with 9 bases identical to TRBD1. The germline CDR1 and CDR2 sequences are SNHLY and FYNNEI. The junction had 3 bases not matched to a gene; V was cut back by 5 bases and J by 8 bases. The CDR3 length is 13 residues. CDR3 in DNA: TGTGCCAGCAGTCGACAGGGGGGGGAAAAACTGTTTTTT. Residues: CASSRQGGEKLFF.

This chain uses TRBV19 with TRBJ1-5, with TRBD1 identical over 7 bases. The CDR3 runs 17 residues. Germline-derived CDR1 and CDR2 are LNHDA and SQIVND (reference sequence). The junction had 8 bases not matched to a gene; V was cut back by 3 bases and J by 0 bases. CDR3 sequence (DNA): TGTGCCAGTAGTATCGGGCCAGGGGGTGCTAGCAATCAGCCCCAGCATTTT. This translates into CASSIGPGGASNQPQHF.